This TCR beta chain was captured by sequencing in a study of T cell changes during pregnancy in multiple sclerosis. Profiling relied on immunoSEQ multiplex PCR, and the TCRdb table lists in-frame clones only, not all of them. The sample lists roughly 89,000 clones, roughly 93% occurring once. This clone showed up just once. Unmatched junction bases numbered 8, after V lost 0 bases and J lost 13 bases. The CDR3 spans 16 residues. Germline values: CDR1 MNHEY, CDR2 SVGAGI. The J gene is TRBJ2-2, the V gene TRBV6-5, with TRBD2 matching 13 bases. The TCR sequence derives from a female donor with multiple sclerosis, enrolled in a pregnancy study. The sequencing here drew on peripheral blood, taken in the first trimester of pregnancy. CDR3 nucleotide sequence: TGTGCCAGCAGTTACTCGAAACTAGCGGGGGGGGAAGGGCTGTTTTTT. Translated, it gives CASSYSKLAGGEGLFF.